This T cell receptor beta chain was identified during a study of T cells in Graves' hyperthyroidism and ophthalmopathy (dated by TCRdb to between 2019 and 2020). Context from the whole study: Peripheral blood samples were taken at the time of initial diagnosis, prior to any treatment. A discovery cohort of approximately 97 patients, about 43 with Graves' ophthalmopathy and about 60 with stable Graves' hyperthyroidism, was used to find distinguishing TCR V-J signatures. An independent validation cohort of around 19 hyperthyroidism patients and about 15 patients who later progressed to ophthalmopathy tested prospective prediction of ophthalmopathy. For training and testing, the 100 or so patients in the discovery cohort were randomly divided in a 7:3 ratio. In about six Graves' hyperthyroidism patients, the study also compared T-cell repertoires from thyroid tissue with T-cell repertoires from blood. Once sampling was done, hyperthyroidism patients were given methimazole at a starting dose of 30 mg daily, whereas ophthalmopathy patients were given high-dose intravenous methylprednisolone. The paper describes TCR Vbeta CDR3 sequencing of roughly 130 peripheral blood samples, made up of about 41 ophthalmopathy patients, around 78 hyperthyroidism patients and roughly 17 progressor patients.

This clonotype was seen many times. What this receptor recognizes is not known. Per-base quality was not reported, and no clone a single base away is much larger than it. Study-level results and caveats: In validation, progression to ophthalmopathy was predicted by the model with around 71% sensitivity and approximately 78% specificity, a median of about 6.4 months before onset. No statistical method was used to fix the sample size in advance, and group allocation was not hidden from the investigators. Most expanded thyroid clonotypes (frequency above 0.001) were also detected in blood, suggesting blood repertoires may reflect thyroid immune responses. Ophthalmopathy was separated from stable hyperthyroidism by a 13 V-J signature model, with approximately 90% sensitivity and roughly 81% specificity obtained in cross-validation and 80%/75% obtained in testing.

The TCR beta CDR3 regions were amplified from the RNA transcripts. The TCR CDR3 was subjected to a first round of RT-PCR using the HTBI primer set and the Qiagen OneStep RT-PCR kit. Libraries were constructed in a second round of multiplex PCR, after which size selection and purification were carried out. The libraries were sequenced on an Illumina HiSeq2000 using paired-end 100 bp reads. From the authors' description of their analysis: SOAPnuke was used to process the raw data, with reads discarded if the reads contained adapters or uncalled bases, had a mean Phred below 15, or lacked an exact constant-primer or identifier match. High-quality paired reads were merged with COPE v1.2.5, and unique nucleotide sequences were defined as clonotypes. MiTCR v1.1 was used to align the clonotypes against IMGT TRBV, TRBD and TRBJ reference segments. Analysis was restricted to V-J combinations with a frequency above 0.0001, which covered over 98% of repertoires. A TCS score was defined as the ratio of F50 (clonal expansion) to E x V (chaos), with BLOSUM62-based TCRdist applied between CDR3 peptides within each V-J. Welch's t-statistics and random forest reduced fewer than 550 V-J features to about 12, which were used in a naive Bayes classifier (R e1071). In-frame beta chains were kept once TCRdb had trimmed the public reads at Q25 with fastp and called clones with MiXCR. Rows with a matching CDR3 protein are joined into one entry that keeps the most common DNA and genes. TCRdb's processing, not the study's, gives the V and J calls here. The sample records about 400,000 distinct CDR3 sequences, around 15% of which are singletons. The top ten constitute over 25% of the sample.

Moderately to severely active disease, a Clinical Activity Score of at least 3, a NOSPECS grade of at least 4, and a duration under 3 months were present in ophthalmopathy patients. Any patient with an uncontrolled infection, another autoimmune disease, pregnancy or lactation was excluded. Clinical symptoms, serum thyroxine and TRAb, thyroid ultrasound, and orbital computed tomography formed the basis for the diagnoses. PBMCs were separated from over 9 ml of fresh peripheral blood using Ficoll-Paque density gradient centrifugation. Total RNA was extracted with Trizol reagent, and quality was checked on an Agilent 2100 Bioanalyzer. This clonotype was obtained from a middle-aged man with Graves' ophthalmopathy. The specimen was blood.

The DNA sequence reads TGCGCCAGCAGCCCGAACGCAGGGACTAGCGCCGAGCAGTACTTC. Its coded protein is CASSPNAGTSAEQYF. The V and J genes are TRBV5-1 and TRBJ2-7; TRBD2 fits 10 bases in the junction. Via the germline V gene, CDR1 is SGHRS and CDR2 YFSETQ. Its CDR3 holds 15 amino acids, cysteine through phenylalanine. Solely the CDR3 DNA is kept, with 45 bases framed from the first base. Ends trimmed: V by 4 bases, J by 6 bases; bases unmatched to a gene: 10.